This passage covers 27 T cell receptor beta chains from one sample sequenced in a study of cytomegalovirus exposure and HLA in healthy donors. In the PCR, 60 Vbeta and 13 Jbeta primers were used. The method was immunoSEQ multiplex PCR; TCRdb's version includes in-frame clones alone and lacks a portion of them. The sample comprises about 180,000 clones, around 80% of which are singletons, and more than 1.5% rests with the top ten. The sequenced sample was PBMCs. These receptors were taken from a man aged 35 to 55 in good health and CMV-seronegative.

This chain joins TRBV5-6 and TRBJ2-1; 10 nucleotides match TRBD2. The CDR3 runs 16 residues. The ends lost 2 bases at V and 4 bases at J; junction bases unmatched: 6. CDR1 is SGHDT and CDR2 is YYEEEE in the germline V gene. For the CDR3, the DNA is TGTGCCAGCAGCTTAGTGGGACTAGCGATGTACAATGAGCAGTTCTTC. It is translated as CASSLVGLAMYNEQFF.

The chain joins TRBV21-1 to TRBJ1-5; the table's D call, TRBD1, was not checked against the DNA. TRBV21-1 corresponds to a pseudogene. The CDR3 runs to 14 residues. CDR3 sequence (DNA): TGTGCCAGCAGCGGACGACAGAGACTCCCGCCCCAGCATTTT. It yields the protein CASSGRQRLPPQHF.

The CDR3: CASSQEGFASETFTDTQYF. Here the CDR3 DNA reads TGCGCCAGCAGCCAAGAAGGATTCGCTAGCGAGACCTTCACGGATACGCAGTATTTT. The chain employs TRBV4-3 and TRBJ2-3; possibly TRBD2 for D (6 bases). CDR3 length: 19 residues. Trimming took 0 bases from V and 6 from J, leaving 25 bases between them. Germline V CDR1 and CDR2: LGHNA, YSLEER.

The chain links TRBV27 to TRBJ2-7; TRBD2 matches at 7 bases. Losses at the gene ends were 8 bases for V and 3 bases for J; bases not matched to a gene: 7. The CDR3 length is 13 residues. The V gene's germline CDR1 is MNHEY and CDR2 SMNVEV (reference sequence). In DNA form, the CDR3 reads TGTGCCAGCTCCTATGGGGGGGGCTACGAGCAGTACTTC. Translation gives CASSYGGGYEQYF.

The chain recombines TRBV7-2 with TRBJ2-1, with a tentative D call TRBD1 (5 bases). V lost 1 base and J 4 bases, leaving 8 bases between the germline ends. The germline CDR1 and CDR2 sequences are SGHTA and FQGNSA. The CDR3 totals 14 residues. The CDR3 region is CASSLGRAYNEQFF. The DNA of the CDR3 is TGTGCCAGCAGCTTAGGCAGGGCTTACAATGAGCAGTTCTTC. Using reference TRBV7-2 and TRBJ2-1 for the parts outside the CDR3, the full variable domain is GAGVSQSPSNKVTEKGKDVELRCDPISGHTALYWYRQSLGQGLEFLIYFQGNSAPDKSGLPSDRFSAERTGGSVSTLTIQRTQQEDSAVYLCASSLGRAYNEQFFGPGTRLTVL.

For the CDR3, the DNA is TGTGCCAGCAGTTACTCGGTTGGGAGCTCCTACGAGCAGTACTTC. It translates to CASSYSVGSSYEQYF. V usage is TRBV6-5 and J usage is TRBJ2-7, with D possibly matching TRBD2 (5 bases). Deletions cut 0 bases from V and 0 bases from J, with 9 bases between. Looked up from germline, CDR1 is MNHEY and CDR2 is SVGAGI. The CDR3 is made up of 15 amino acids.

In DNA form, the CDR3 reads TGTGCCAGCAGTCCCGGCGGAGCCCGGTACGAGCAGTACTTC. Protein: CASSPGGARYEQYF. The chain couples TRBV28 to TRBJ2-7, with D hard to call. The CDR3 is made up of 14 amino acids. Germline V gene lookup returns CDR1 MDHEN and CDR2 SYDVKM. Trimming stripped 5 bases from V and 4 bases from J, with 15 bases between.

This clone was recorded once. The rearrangement joins TRBV29-1 to TRBJ2-3; 7 nucleotides match TRBD1. Germline values: CDR1 SQVTM, CDR2 ANQGSEA. The CDR3 extends over 15 amino acids. V shed 6 bases and J 5 bases; nucleotides not matched to a gene: 14. The DNA of the CDR3 is TGCAGCGTGGACGAATCGACAGGGCGGATAGATACGCAGTATTTT. Translation gives CSVDESTGRIDTQYF.

This rearrangement joins TRBV11-1 to TRBJ2-1, with 8 bases aligning to TRBD1. This CDR3 spans 15 amino acids. The V gene's germline CDR1 is SGHAT and CDR2 FQDESV (reference sequence). V lost 5 bases, J lost 15 bases, and 18 bases stayed unmatched. This chain's CDR3 is CASSLLGGTGPSPFF. In DNA form, the CDR3 reads TGTGCCAGCAGCCTCCTTGGCGGGACAGGTCCCAGTCCGTTCTTC.

The rearrangement links TRBV2 to TRBJ1-2; no definite D call. V lost 5 bases and J lost 4, with 11 bases in between. This CDR3 has 13 residues. CDR1 is SNHLY and CDR2 is FYNNEI in the germline V gene. The CDR3 sequence is CASSQGYSYGYTF. CDR3 DNA: TGTGCCAGCAGTCAAGGTTACAGCTATGGCTACACCTTC.

The rearrangement uses TRBV5-4 and TRBJ1-6, with 10 nucleotides matching TRBD1. The length of the CDR3 is 16 residues. After removal of 5 bases from V and 9 bases from J, the junction contained 11 bases not matched to a gene. Germline values: CDR1 SGHNT, CDR2 YYREEE (reference sequence). Here the CDR3 reads CASSSPGDRGGSPLHF. Written as DNA, the CDR3 is TGTGCCAGCAGTTCTCCCGGGGACAGGGGTGGTTCACCCCTCCACTTT.

This rearrangement joins TRBV7-3 to TRBJ1-3; D perhaps matches TRBD1 (6 bases). Trimming took off 5 bases at V and 9 bases at J, with 29 bases between the two ends. Germline V gives CDR1 SGHTA, CDR2 FQGTGA. The length of the CDR3 is 18 residues. CDR3 nucleotide sequence: TGTGCCAGCAGCCCGGGGGGGGGACAAGGCCCTCCCTGGGCCACCATATATTTT. Protein sequence: CASSPGGGQGPPWATIYF.

This chain joins TRBV7-2 and TRBJ2-2; the match to TRBD2 covers 9 bases. The CDR3 consists of 14 residues. V was pared by 5 bases and J by 7 bases, with 5 bases of the junction left unmatched. CDR1 is SGHTA, CDR2 FQGNSA, per germline. CDR3 nucleotide sequence: TGTGCCAGCAGCCGCGGGGGGGCCGGCGGGGAGCTGTTTTTT. The encoded protein is CASSRGGAGGELFF. The full variable domain, in which reference TRBV7-2 and TRBJ2-2 provide the parts outside the CDR3, is GAGVSQSPSNKVTEKGKDVELRCDPISGHTALYWYRQSLGQGLEFLIYFQGNSAPDKSGLPSDRFSAERTGGSVSTLTIQRTQQEDSAVYLCASSRGGAGGELFFGEGSRLTVL.

The gene calls are TRBV5-1 and TRBJ1-1, with D unclear. CDR1 is SGHRS and CDR2 is YFSETQ in the germline V gene. V lost 0 bases to trimming and J lost 1 base, with 7 bases between them. The CDR3 contains 14 residues. The CDR3 loop reads CASSLVSQNTEAFF. The DNA of the CDR3 is TGCGCCAGCAGCTTGGTTTCACAGAACACTGAAGCTTTCTTT.

Concerning this clone: Compared with germline, one end of the junction differs, possibly owing to a read error. CDR3 loop: CSSGRTGGLRNTGELFF. In DNA form, the CDR3 reads TGTTCCAGCGGACGAACGGGGGGCCTTAGAAACACCGGGGAGCTGTTTTTT. The chain combines TRBV7-9 with TRBJ2-2; TRBD2 is a possible D gene (7 bases). Germline V gene lookup returns CDR1 SEHNR and CDR2 FQNEAQ (reference sequence). This CDR3 is 17 amino acids long.

This sequence joins TRBV19 and TRBJ1-1; 9 bases line up with TRBD1. Germline CDR1 is LNHDA and CDR2 is SQIVND (reference sequence). V lost 1 base to trimming and J lost 5 bases; unmatched junction nucleotides: 2. The length of the CDR3 is 14 residues. CDR3 region: CASSIVGTGTEAFF. CDR3 DNA: TGTGCCAGTAGTATAGTAGGGACAGGGACTGAAGCTTTCTTT.

This CDR3 reads CASSPQGPQETQYF. CDR3 nucleotide sequence: TGTGCCAGCAGTCCACAGGGACCGCAAGAGACCCAGTACTTC. The rearrangement links TRBV6-1 to TRBJ2-5; weak D call: TRBD1 (6 bases). The V and J ends lost 5 bases and 2 bases respectively, with 12 bases between them. This CDR3 contains 14 residues. Germline lookup yields CDR1 MNHNS and CDR2 SASEGT.

The V call is TRBV5-1, the J call TRBJ2-7; 9 bases fit TRBD1. Unmatched junction bases numbered 12, after V lost 3 bases and J lost 5 bases. This CDR3 comprises 16 residues. In germline, CDR1 is SGHRS, CDR2 YFSETQ. CDR3 nucleotides: TGCGCCAGCAGCTCTTCCGGGACAGGGATTAAAAACGAGCAGTACTTC. Its translation is CASSSSGTGIKNEQYF. Full variable domain (missing parts from reference TRBV5-1 and TRBJ2-7): KAGVTQTPRYLIKTRGQQVTLSCSPISGHRSVSWYQQTPGQGLQFLFEYFSETQRNKGNFPGRFSGRQFSNSRSEMNVSTLELGDSALYLCASSSSGTGIKNEQYFGPGTRLTVT.

This chain uses TRBV14 with TRBJ1-4; tentative D call: TRBD1 (5 bases). The CDR3 has 15 residues. Germline V gives CDR1 SGHDN, CDR2 FVKESK. V lost 0 bases and J 7 bases, leaving 12 bases between the germline ends. The CDR3 DNA reads TGTGCCAGCAGCCAAGATCGGACATTCGGTGAAAAACTGTTTTTT. It encodes CASSQDRTFGEKLFF.

V gene TRBV9 combines with J gene TRBJ1-1, with TRBD1 as a possible D gene (5 bases). Germline CDR1 SGDLS, CDR2 YYNGEE. The CDR3 loop spans 15 amino acids. V was trimmed by 4 bases and J by 3 bases, leaving 16 bases between them. CDR3 loop: CASSPRGGGDTEAFF. DNA for the CDR3: TGTGCCAGCAGCCCCCGGGGGGGTGGAGACACTGAAGCTTTCTTT. Full variable domain (remainder filled in from reference TRBV9 and TRBJ1-1): DSGVTQTPKHLITATGQRVTLRCSPRSGDLSVYWYQQSLDQGLQFLIQYYNGEERAKGNILERFSAQQFPDLHSELNLSSLELGDSALYFCASSPRGGGDTEAFFGQGTRLTVV.

The gene calls are TRBV30 and TRBJ2-1; D is undetermined. V was clipped by 2 bases and J by 6 bases, with 11 bases between them. In germline, CDR1 is GTSNPN, CDR2 SVGIG (reference sequence). This CDR3 has 13 residues. CDR3 protein: CAWSNGPGNEQFF. The CDR3 nucleotides are TGTGCCTGGAGTAACGGTCCGGGCAATGAGCAGTTCTTC. Filled out from reference TRBV30 and TRBJ2-1, the complete variable domain reads SQTIHQWPATLVQPVGSPLSLECTVEGTSNPNLYWYRQAAGRGLQLLFYSVGIGQISSEVPQNLSASRPQDRQFILSSKKLLLSDSGFYLCAWSNGPGNEQFFGPGTRLTVL.

V usage is TRBV5-5 and J usage is TRBJ2-7; 7 bases line up with TRBD1. Germline CDR1 and CDR2: SGHKS and YYEKEE (reference sequence). J was trimmed by 2 bases and V by 1 base; bases with no gene match: 0. The CDR3 loop spans 13 amino acids. CDR3 protein: CASSLTGAYEQYF. The CDR3, as DNA: TGTGCCAGCAGCTTGACAGGGGCCTACGAGCAGTACTTC. Full variable domain (rest looked up from reference TRBV5-5 and TRBJ2-7): DAGVTQSPTHLIKTRGQQVTLRCSPISGHKSVSWYQQVLGQGPQFIFQYYEKEERGRGNFPDRFSARQFPNYSSELNVNALLLGDSALYLCASSLTGAYEQYFGPGTRLTVT.

There are a few counts of this clone. The rearrangement joins TRBV5-1 to TRBJ2-1; D is possibly TRBD2 (6 bases). Trimming pared 1 base from V and 8 bases from J, leaving 19 bases between. The CDR3 length is 16 residues. CDR1 SGHRS and CDR2 YFSETQ come from the germline V gene. The DNA for the CDR3 is TGCGCCAGCAGCTTGCGTGGCGGGACTTTAGGCGATGAGCAGTTCTTC. Translating it yields CASSLRGGTLGDEQFF.

The CDR3 region has the DNA TGTGCCAGCAAACACCCTGGTGAAAAACTGTTTTTT. This gives the protein CASKHPGEKLFF. This sequence joins TRBV4-2 and TRBJ1-4; D gene ambiguous. The CDR3 has 12 amino acids. The V gene's germline CDR1 is LGHNA and CDR2 YNFKEQ. Trimming stripped 7 bases from V and 7 bases from J, with 10 bases between.

V usage is TRBV18 and J usage is TRBJ2-5, with D possibly matching TRBD2 (5 bases). This CDR3 comprises 16 residues. The germline gives CDR1 KGHSH, CDR2 LQKENI. The ends were cut back, 1 base at V and 3 bases at J, with 15 bases in the middle. The CDR3 nucleotides are TGTGCCAGCTCACCACTGGGAAGCGGAGCAAAAGAGACCCAGTACTTC. Amino acids: CASSPLGSGAKETQYF. Filled out from reference TRBV18 and TRBJ2-5, the complete variable domain reads NAGVMQNPRHLVRRRGQEARLRCSPMKGHSHVYWYRQLPEEGLKFMVYLQKENIIDESGMPKERFSAEFPKEGPSILRIQQVVRGDSAAYFCASSPLGSGAKETQYFGPGTRLLVL.

The chain uses TRBV29-1 and TRBJ2-1, with D perhaps matching TRBD1 (5 bases). Trimming cost V 0 bases and J 8 bases, with 17 bases left between them. CDR1 is SQVTM, CDR2 ANQGSEA, per germline. This CDR3 has 15 amino acids. DNA for the CDR3: TGCAGCGTTGAAGACAGTAGGTCCTCCAGGGATGAGCAGTTCTTC. Translated, it gives CSVEDSRSSRDEQFF.

This clone was detected once. A junction boundary mismatches the germline segment, possibly from a read error. The rearrangement uses TRBV6-5 and TRBJ2-1, with 10 bases identical to TRBD2. This CDR3 has 15 amino acids. The V gene's germline CDR1 is MNHEY and CDR2 SVGAGI. The DNA for the CDR3 is TGTGCCAGCAGTCCCCAGCGGGGGGGCTACAATGAGCAGCTCTTC. This sequence encodes CASSPQRGGYNEQLF.